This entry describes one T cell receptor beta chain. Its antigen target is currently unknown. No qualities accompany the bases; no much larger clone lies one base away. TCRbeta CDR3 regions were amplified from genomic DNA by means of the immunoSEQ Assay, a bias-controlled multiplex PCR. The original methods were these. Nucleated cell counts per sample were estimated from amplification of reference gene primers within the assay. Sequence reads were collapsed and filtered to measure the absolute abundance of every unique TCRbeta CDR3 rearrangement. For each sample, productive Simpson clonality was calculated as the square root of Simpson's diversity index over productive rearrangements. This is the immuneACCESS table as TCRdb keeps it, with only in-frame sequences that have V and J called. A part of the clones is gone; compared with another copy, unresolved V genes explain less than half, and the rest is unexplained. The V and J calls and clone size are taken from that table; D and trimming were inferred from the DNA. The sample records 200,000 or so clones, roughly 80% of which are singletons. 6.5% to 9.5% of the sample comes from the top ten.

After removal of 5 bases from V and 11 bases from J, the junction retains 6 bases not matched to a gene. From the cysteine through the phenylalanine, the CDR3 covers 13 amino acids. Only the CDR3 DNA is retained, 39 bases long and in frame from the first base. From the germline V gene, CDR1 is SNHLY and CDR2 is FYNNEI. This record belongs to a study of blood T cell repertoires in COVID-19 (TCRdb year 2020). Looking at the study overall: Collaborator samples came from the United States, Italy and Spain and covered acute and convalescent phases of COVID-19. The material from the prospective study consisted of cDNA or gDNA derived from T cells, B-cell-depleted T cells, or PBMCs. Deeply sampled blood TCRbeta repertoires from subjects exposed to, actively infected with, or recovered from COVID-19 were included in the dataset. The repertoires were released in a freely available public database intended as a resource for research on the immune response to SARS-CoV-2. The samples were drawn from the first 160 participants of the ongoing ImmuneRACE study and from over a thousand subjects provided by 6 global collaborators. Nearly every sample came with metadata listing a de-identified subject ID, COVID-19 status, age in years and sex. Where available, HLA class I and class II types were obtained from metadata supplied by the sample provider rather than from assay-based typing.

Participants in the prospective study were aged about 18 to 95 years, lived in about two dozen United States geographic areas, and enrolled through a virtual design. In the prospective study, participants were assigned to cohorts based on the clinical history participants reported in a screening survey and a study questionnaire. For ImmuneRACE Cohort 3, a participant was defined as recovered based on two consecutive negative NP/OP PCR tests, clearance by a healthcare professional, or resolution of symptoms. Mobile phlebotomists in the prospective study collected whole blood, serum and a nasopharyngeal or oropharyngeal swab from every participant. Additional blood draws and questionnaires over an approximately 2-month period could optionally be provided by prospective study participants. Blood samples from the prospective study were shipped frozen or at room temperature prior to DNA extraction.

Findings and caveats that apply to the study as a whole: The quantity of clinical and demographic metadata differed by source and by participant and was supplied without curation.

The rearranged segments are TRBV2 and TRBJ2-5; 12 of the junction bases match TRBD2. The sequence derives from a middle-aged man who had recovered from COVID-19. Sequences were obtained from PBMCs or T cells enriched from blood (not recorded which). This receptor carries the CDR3 CASSRLAGDRQYF. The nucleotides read TGTGCCAGCAGTCGACTAGCGGGGGACAGGCAGTACTTC.